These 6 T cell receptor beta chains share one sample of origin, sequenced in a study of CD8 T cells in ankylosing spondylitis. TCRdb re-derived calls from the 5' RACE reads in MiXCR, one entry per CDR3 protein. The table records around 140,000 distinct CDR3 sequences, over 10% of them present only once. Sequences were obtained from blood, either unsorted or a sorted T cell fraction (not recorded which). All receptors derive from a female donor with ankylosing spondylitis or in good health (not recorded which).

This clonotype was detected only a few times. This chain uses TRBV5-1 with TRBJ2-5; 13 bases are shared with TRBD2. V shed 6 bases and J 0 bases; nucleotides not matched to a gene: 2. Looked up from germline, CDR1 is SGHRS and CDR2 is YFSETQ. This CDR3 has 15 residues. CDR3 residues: CASTGLAGYQETQYF. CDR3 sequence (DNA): TGCGCCAGCACGGGACTAGCGGGATACCAAGAGACCCAGTACTTC.

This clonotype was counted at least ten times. The CDR3 DNA is TGTGCCAGTAGTATGGACTTTGCGGGAGACAACTATGGCTACACCTTC. Amino acids: CASSMDFAGDNYGYTF. The gene calls are TRBV19 and TRBJ1-2; D gene ambiguous. The germline CDR1 and CDR2 sequences are LNHDA and SQIVND (reference sequence). CDR3 length: 16 amino acids. With 3 bases removed from V and 2 bases from J, the gap between germline ends came to 16 bases.

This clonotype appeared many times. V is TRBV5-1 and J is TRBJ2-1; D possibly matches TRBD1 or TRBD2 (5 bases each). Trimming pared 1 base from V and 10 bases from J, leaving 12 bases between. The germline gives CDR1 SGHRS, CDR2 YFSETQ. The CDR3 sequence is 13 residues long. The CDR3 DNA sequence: TGCGCCAGCAGCTTGAGAGAGGGGCGGGAGCAGTTCTTC. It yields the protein CASSLREGREQFF. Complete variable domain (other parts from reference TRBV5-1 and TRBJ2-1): KAGVTQTPRYLIKTRGQQVTLSCSPISGHRSVSWYQQTPGQGLQFLFEYFSETQRNKGNFPGRFSGRQFSNSRSEMNVSTLELGDSALYLCASSLREGREQFFGPGTRLTVL.

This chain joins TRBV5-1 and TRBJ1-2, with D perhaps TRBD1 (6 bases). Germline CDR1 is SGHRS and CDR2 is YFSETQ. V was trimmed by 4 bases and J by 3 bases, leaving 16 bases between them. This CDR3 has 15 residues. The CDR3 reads CASSPELAGDYGYTF. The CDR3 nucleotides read TGCGCCAGCAGCCCAGAATTGGCAGGGGACTATGGCTACACCTTC.

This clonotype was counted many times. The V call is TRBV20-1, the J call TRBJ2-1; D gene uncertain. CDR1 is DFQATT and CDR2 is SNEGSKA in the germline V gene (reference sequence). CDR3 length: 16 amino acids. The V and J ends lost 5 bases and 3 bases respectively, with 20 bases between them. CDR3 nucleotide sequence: TGCAGTGCTGGAAAAGGTGGAGCGCCCTACTACAATGAGCAGTTCTTC. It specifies CSAGKGGAPYYNEQFF.

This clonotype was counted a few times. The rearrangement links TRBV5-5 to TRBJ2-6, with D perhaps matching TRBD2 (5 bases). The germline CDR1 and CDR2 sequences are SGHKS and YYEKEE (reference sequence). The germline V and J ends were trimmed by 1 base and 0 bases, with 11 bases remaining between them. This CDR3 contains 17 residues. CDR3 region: CASSLTGSGSGANVLTF. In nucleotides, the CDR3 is TGTGCCAGCAGCTTGACGGGGAGCGGCTCTGGGGCCAACGTCCTGACTTTC.